These T cell receptor beta chains were read from a single sample in a study of identical twins. MiXCR was run by TCRdb on the 5' RACE reads, yielding one entry per CDR3 protein. The sample carries 350,000 or so distinct CDR3 sequences, approximately 8.7% recorded once. Sequenced material: naive T cells sorted from blood. Receptor source: a woman aged 45-60 years in good health. The CDR3 runs from the conserved cysteine through the conserved F or W. D genes are given only for firm matches. Clone size is given for some rows only: seen once, a few or many times, or a class if the clone is expanded.

D	size	J	V	DNA	CDR3
-	few	TRBJ2-1	TRBV6-6	TGTGCCAGCAGTTACGTAATCAATGAGCAGTTCTTC	CASSYVINEQFF
-	-	TRBJ2-1	TRBV7-6	TGTGCCAGCAGCTTAGAGCCCCCCCGGAACGAGCAGTTCTTC	CASSLEPPRNEQFF
-	many	TRBJ2-5	TRBV9	TGTGCCAGCAGCCTTGGGACGGACCAAGAGACCCAGTACTTC	CASSLGTDQETQYF
TRBD2	many	TRBJ2-7	TRBV10-3	TGTGCCACAGGACTAGCGCGGAGCTCCTACGAGCAGTACTTC	CATGLARSSYEQYF
TRBD2	few	TRBJ2-3	TRBV5-1	TGCGCCAGCAAGCTTAGGAGCGGGAGCCCAGATACGCAGTATTTT	CASKLRSGSPDTQYF
-	few	TRBJ2-1	TRBV27	TGTGCCAGCAGTTTCTCGAGCGAAGGGTACAATGAGCAGTTCTTC	CASSFSSEGYNEQFF
TRBD2	many	TRBJ2-7	TRBV12-3/TRBV12-4	TGTGCCAGCAGCAAAGCGGGGCGGGAGTTAGAGACGGCCTACGAGCAGTACTTC	CASSKAGRELETAYEQYF
-	many	TRBJ1-1	TRBV29-1	TGCAGCGTTGTAGGCACTGAAGCTTTCTTT	CSVVGTEAFF
-	many	TRBJ1-2	TRBV29-1	TGCAGCGTTGCTGGGGCTTGGGATGGCTACACCTTC	CSVAGAWDGYTF
TRBD2	many	TRBJ2-3	TRBV20-1	TGCAGTGCTAGAGATTCGACTAGCGGGAGGGCCGATACGCAGTATTTT	CSARDSTSGRADTQYF